This TCR beta chain is drawn from a study of shared clonotypes between healthy human individuals. Study results and limitations: Shared across a handful of donors were around 5% of the naive CD4 clonotypes.

Germline CDR1 LNHDA, CDR2 SQIVND (reference sequence). V was shortened by 4 bases and J by 1 base, with 11 bases between the two germline ends. This CDR3 comprises 15 residues. A word on this clone: As yet, its antigen is unknown.

The repertoire was sequenced with immunoSEQ multiplex PCR; TCRdb's copy has only in-frame clones and lacks some. The data show some 680,000 clones, more than 70% seen once. The receptor comes from a woman aged 30 to 39 in good health. V is TRBV19 and J is TRBJ2-1; tentative D call: TRBD1 (6 bases). The sequenced sample was memory CD4+ T cells sorted from blood. Subset: CD45RA-negative fraction. CDR3 amino acids: CASSRVRGSYNEQFF. In DNA form, the CDR3 reads TGTGCCAGTAGTAGGGTCAGGGGTTCCTACAATGAGCAGTTCTTC. The whole variable domain, filled in from reference TRBV19 and TRBJ2-1, reads DGGITQSPKYLFRKEGQNVTLSCEQNLNHDAMYWYRQDPGQGLRLIYYSQIVNDFQKGDIAEGYSVSREKKESFPLTVTSAQKNPTAFYLCASSRVRGSYNEQFFGPGTRLTVL.